These T cell receptor beta chains were read from a single sample in a study of T cells after yellow fever vaccination. TCRdb itself ran the 5' RACE reads through MiXCR, one entry per CDR3 protein. Of approximately 580,000 distinct CDR3 sequences in the sample, roughly 17% were seen once. Material: PBMCs, obtained 5 to 6 days after the first yellow fever vaccination. The receptors stem from a man between 18 and 29 years old who received the YFV17D yellow fever vaccine. The CDR3 runs from the conserved cysteine through the conserved F or W. Each record gives: CDR3 DNA, CDR3 protein, J gene, clone size, V gene, D gene. D genes are given only for firm matches. Size tells how often a clone was seen (once, few, many) or the class of an expanded clone, and some rows leave it out.

DNA: TGCGCCAGCAGCCAAGATGTGGGGAACACTGAAGCTTTCTTT
CDR3: CASSQDVGNTEAFF
J: TRBJ1-1
size: many
V: TRBV4-3
D: NA

DNA: TGTGCCAGCAGCTTTGAAGGAGTAGTAGCCTACAATGAGCAGTTCTTC
CDR3: CASSFEGVVAYNEQFF
J: TRBJ2-1
size: NA
V: TRBV7-8
D: NA

DNA: TGTGCCACCAGTGATGAAGGCACTGAAGCTTTCTTT
CDR3: CATSDEGTEAFF
J: TRBJ1-1
size: few
V: TRBV24-1
D: NA

DNA: TGTGCCAGCAGCAAAATAGCGGGGACCATATTTTTGCAGTACTTC
CDR3: CASSKIAGTIFLQYF
J: TRBJ2-7
size: few
V: TRBV11-2
D: TRBD2

DNA: TGTGCCACCCGGACAGGATCAGACACTGAAGCTTTCTTT
CDR3: CATRTGSDTEAFF
J: TRBJ1-1
size: few
V: TRBV10-3
D: TRBD1

DNA: TGCGCCAGCAGCCAAGGTCTCACAGGGGGAAATGCTGGGGCCAACGTCCTGACTTTC
CDR3: CASSQGLTGGNAGANVLTF
J: TRBJ2-6
size: many
V: TRBV4-3
D: TRBD1

DNA: TGCGCCAGCAGCCAAGATCGTAGGGGGGTAGAGACCCAGTACTTC
CDR3: CASSQDRRGVETQYF
J: TRBJ2-5
size: few
V: TRBV4-3
D: NA

DNA: TGCAGTGCCACTCCCGTAGCGGGGGGCGAGATAGATACGCAGTATTTT
CDR3: CSATPVAGGEIDTQYF
J: TRBJ2-3
size: NA
V: TRBV20-1
D: TRBD2

DNA: TGTGCCAACAAACCTCGGGACAGAGAAGAGACCCAGTACTTC
CDR3: CANKPRDREETQYF
J: TRBJ2-5
size: few
V: TRBV6-1
D: TRBD1

DNA: TGTGCCAGCAGTTACGGGGGGGAGAACAATGAGCAGTTCTTC
CDR3: CASSYGGENNEQFF
J: TRBJ2-1
size: few
V: TRBV27
D: TRBD2

DNA: TGCGCCAGCAGCGCCCTAGAAAGGCAGGGAGAAGCTTTCTTT
CDR3: CASSALERQGEAFF
J: TRBJ1-1
size: few
V: TRBV5-1
D: NA

DNA: TGTGCCAGCAGTGCCTGGGGGGGGGCGTACAATGAGCAGTTCTTC
CDR3: CASSAWGGAYNEQFF
J: TRBJ2-1
size: NA
V: TRBV25-1
D: NA

DNA: TGTGCCAGCAGCTTAGGATGGTCCGGGGCCAAATACACAGATACGCAGTATTTT
CDR3: CASSLGWSGAKYTDTQYF
J: TRBJ2-3
size: few
V: TRBV11-2
D: NA

DNA: TGTGCCAGCACTAAGAAGGCGGGGGGCCTTTCCTACAATGAGCAGTTCTTC
CDR3: CASTKKAGGLSYNEQFF
J: TRBJ2-1
size: NA
V: TRBV6-2/TRBV6-3
D: TRBD2

DNA: TGTGCCAGCAGCTTCGTGGCAGGGGGTTTGGAGACCCAGTACTTC
CDR3: CASSFVAGGLETQYF
J: TRBJ2-5
size: many
V: TRBV7-2
D: TRBD1

DNA: TGTGCCAGCAGCTTAGGACAGGGTGATAATTCACCCCTCCACTTT
CDR3: CASSLGQGDNSPLHF
J: TRBJ1-6
size: NA
V: TRBV7-9
D: TRBD1

DNA: TGTGCCAGCAGCTCCGACAGGGAGGATGAAGCTTTCTTT
CDR3: CASSSDREDEAFF
J: TRBJ1-1
size: NA
V: TRBV7-2
D: TRBD1

DNA: TGTGCCAGCAGCTTAGTCGGTACGCCATTAGGCACTAATGAAAAACTGTTTTTT
CDR3: CASSLVGTPLGTNEKLFF
J: TRBJ1-4
size: NA
V: TRBV11-2
D: NA

DNA: TGCGCCAGCAGCTTGGCGCGGAGCTCCTACAATGAGCAGTTCTTC
CDR3: CASSLARSSYNEQFF
J: TRBJ2-1
size: few
V: TRBV5-1
D: NA

DNA: TGTGCCAGCAGGAGGGAAGGGGGGGCCAACGTCCTGACTTTC
CDR3: CASRREGGANVLTF
J: TRBJ2-6
size: few
V: TRBV2
D: NA

DNA: TGTGCCAGCAGCGCCTCCGGGACAGGGACTAACAATGAGCAGTTCTTC
CDR3: CASSASGTGTNNEQFF
J: TRBJ2-1
size: NA
V: TRBV7-9
D: TRBD1

DNA: TGTGCCAGCAGCGTACAGGGTGTTCCCTACGAGCAGTACTTC
CDR3: CASSVQGVPYEQYF
J: TRBJ2-7
size: many
V: TRBV9
D: NA

DNA: TGTGCCAGCGGTGGAGGGGGCTCTGGGGCCAACGTCCTGACTTTC
CDR3: CASGGGGSGANVLTF
J: TRBJ2-6
size: many
V: TRBV6-1
D: NA

DNA: TGCGCCAGCAGCTTAACAGGGCACGAGCAGTACTTC
CDR3: CASSLTGHEQYF
J: TRBJ2-7
size: few
V: TRBV5-1
D: NA

DNA: TGTGCCAGCAGTTACTCGAAGGTCGTCACAGATACGCAGTATTTT
CDR3: CASSYSKVVTDTQYF
J: TRBJ2-3
size: NA
V: TRBV6-5
D: NA

DNA: TGTGCCAGCAGGAATTTGGGACAGCCGGACGAGCAGTACTTC
CDR3: CASRNLGQPDEQYF
J: TRBJ2-7
size: few
V: TRBV5-6
D: TRBD1

DNA: TGTGCCCCGCTGGGCACGGGCCTAGCTAACTATGGCTACACCTTC
CDR3: CAPLGTGLANYGYTF
J: TRBJ1-2
size: few
V: TRBV2
D: NA

DNA: TGTGCCAGCAGCAAAGCGAAAGGGACTAACTCCTACAATGAGCAGTTCTTC
CDR3: CASSKAKGTNSYNEQFF
J: TRBJ2-1
size: few
V: TRBV21-1
D: NA

DNA: TGTGCCAGCAGTTCGCCCGGGGGCTTGACCCAGCATTTT
CDR3: CASSSPGGLTQHF
J: TRBJ1-5
size: few
V: TRBV6-5
D: NA

DNA: TGCAGTGCGAGGACAGGGGCTGGAAACACCATATATTTT
CDR3: CSARTGAGNTIYF
J: TRBJ1-3
size: few
V: TRBV20-1
D: TRBD1

DNA: TGCAGCGTTGCTCGCGCTAGCGGGGGGCCGGGGGAGACCCAGTACTTC
CDR3: CSVARASGGPGETQYF
J: TRBJ2-5
size: NA
V: TRBV29-1
D: TRBD2

DNA: TGTGCCAGTAGTAGGGACAGCAGCCGAACCCCCGGGGAGCTGTTTTTT
CDR3: CASSRDSSRTPGELFF
J: TRBJ2-2
size: few
V: TRBV19
D: TRBD1